This T cell receptor beta chain comes out of a study of shared clonotypes between healthy human individuals. The study's findings and limits: Memory subsets had estimated richness that was generally smaller than that of naive subsets. Naive CD4 clonotypes were shared across several donors at about 5%.

Produced via immunoSEQ multiplex PCR; TCRdb's table is partial and in-frame only. This table holds roughly 2.5 million clones, 90% to 95% found once. This clone was detected once. Antigen unknown. Germline CDR1 is SEHNR and CDR2 is FQNEAQ (reference sequence). The CDR3 is made up of 16 amino acids. Unmatched junction bases numbered 8, after V lost 5 bases and J lost 0 bases. Adult donors, all healthy and HIV-negative, had no recent acute infections or vaccinations. Each sample came from a Caucasian adult donor living in Nashville, Tennessee. The sequencing input was naive CD4+ T cells sorted from blood. The subset: CD45RA+ positively selected. This receptor was obtained from a man between 18 and 29 years old in good health. This chain uses TRBV7-9 with TRBJ1-1; 8 bases align to TRBD1. CDR3 bases: TGTGCCAGCAGCATAGACAGGGGAGACATGAACACTGAAGCTTTCTTT. Protein: CASSIDRGDMNTEAFF.